A selection of T cell receptor beta chains follows, all from one sample in a study of T cells expressing NK-cell markers. TCRdb processed the 5' RACE reads again and assigns one entry to each CDR3 protein, with no DNA. The sample's table shows hundreds of thousands of distinct CDR3 sequences. The sequencing sample was made of blood T cells: a sorted CD56 or NKG2C T cell subset, CD4+ or CD8+ T cells, or bulk PBMC T cells (not recorded which). The origin of the receptors is a man aged 18 to 29 in good health. Each CDR3 is given with its conserved first and last residue.

>TRBV11-2|TRBJ2-5
CASHKGPGSGEETQYF
>TRBV6-5|TRBJ1-2
CASSYQANYGYTF
>TRBV7-9|TRBJ2-1
CASRILPGLASGEQFF
>TRBV29-1|TRBJ2-1
CSVEDRAGLAGYNEQFF
>TRBV12-3/TRBV12-4|TRBJ2-6
CASSPDRASAGANVLTF
>TRBV15|TRBJ2-1
CATSGTGTSGSKFYNEQFF
>TRBV20-1|TRBJ2-5
CSAAGQLQETQYF
>TRBV7-8|TRBJ2-6
CASSLVIGGYGANVLTF
>TRBV24-1|TRBJ2-2
CATSAAGELFF
>TRBV27|TRBJ1-4
CASRAATNEKLFF
>TRBV7-9|TRBJ2-3
CASSSMDRGESQTQYF
>TRBV20-1|TRBJ2-5
CSARDSTSIQETQYF
>TRBV18|TRBJ2-4
CASSPPGVYAKNIQYF
>TRBV7-8|TRBJ2-5
CASSTGTSGRAIQETQYF
>TRBV10-3|TRBJ2-3
CAISESITQGAQPKYTDTQYF
>TRBV25-1|TRBJ2-5
CASSERGQHQETQYF
>TRBV15|TRBJ2-3
CATSRTSTSGSNTDTQYF
>TRBV12-3/TRBV12-4|TRBJ1-3
CASSRGNTIYF
>TRBV5-1|TRBJ2-3
CASTTSARALTTDTQYF
>TRBV24-1|TRBJ2-2
CATSDSGQTNTGELFF
>TRBV5-1|TRBJ2-1
CASSLQLGLETNEQFF
>TRBV7-9|TRBJ2-6
CASSLQGFGANVLTF
>TRBV20-1|TRBJ1-1
CSARGGALSTEAFF
>TRBV28|TRBJ2-1
CASRLLGLAGGYNEQFF
>TRBV10-3|TRBJ2-3
CAISPSTSRADTQYF
>TRBV18|TRBJ2-1
CASSTLAVEQFF
>TRBV5-6|TRBJ2-6
CASSPRGLADVGANVLTF
>TRBV20-1|TRBJ1-5
CSARDPREVSNQPQHF
>TRBV12-3/TRBV12-4|TRBJ2-5
CATCPHVGGAETQYF
>TRBV7-2|TRBJ2-5
CASSLVVLAGNQETQYF
>TRBV18|TRBJ2-1
CASSPQRLAESEQFF
>TRBV29-1|TRBJ2-2
CSVEDKIGELFF
>TRBV7-9|TRBJ2-5
CASSFLGRDQETQYF
>TRBV20-1|TRBJ2-7
CSAPLSRVVNEQYF
>TRBV15|TRBJ2-5
CATRGTGDAGYQETQYF
>TRBV27|TRBJ2-5
CASSFMGGVSETQYF
>TRBV3-1|TRBJ2-5
CASSPMTGGRQETQYF
>TRBV5-1|TRBJ1-1
CASSSGPGEDTEAFF
>TRBV4-3|TRBJ2-7
CASSQDSSGSPYEQYF
>TRBV18|TRBJ1-2
CASSPKGDGYGYTF
>TRBV27|TRBJ2-1
CASSSGLAGPYNEQFF
>TRBV6-1|TRBJ2-2
CASNGLAYRSYTGELFF
>TRBV27|TRBJ2-5
CASRPDRGGAQETQYF
>TRBV3-1|TRBJ1-5
CASSRGVDQPQHF
>TRBV4-2|TRBJ2-3
CASSQESDSAWGSDTQYF
>TRBV20-1|TRBJ2-3
CSASRSVPVTDTQYF
>TRBV30|TRBJ1-1
CAWSAGQGASEAFF
>TRBV10-3|TRBJ2-5
CAISPLGGIQETQYF
>TRBV12-3/TRBV12-4|TRBJ2-1
CASRGIGLAGREQFF
>TRBV29-1|TRBJ2-1
CSVEGGTSSYNEQFF
>TRBV29-1|TRBJ1-1
CSVTMVIYGEAFF
>TRBV7-9|TRBJ2-7
CASGGRSYEQYF
>TRBV12-3/TRBV12-4|TRBJ2-5
CASSRPDRGQETQYF
>TRBV12-5|TRBJ2-1
CASGLPPKGPEQFF
>TRBV7-2|TRBJ2-2
CASSLGSRELFF
>TRBV6-5|TRBJ2-2
CASSYSDITGGELFF
>TRBV6-1|TRBJ1-6
CASSEGPSRDSPLHF
>TRBV12-3/TRBV12-4|TRBJ2-5
CARRAGTSTETQYF
>TRBV7-9|TRBJ1-2
CASSTADRGDGYTF